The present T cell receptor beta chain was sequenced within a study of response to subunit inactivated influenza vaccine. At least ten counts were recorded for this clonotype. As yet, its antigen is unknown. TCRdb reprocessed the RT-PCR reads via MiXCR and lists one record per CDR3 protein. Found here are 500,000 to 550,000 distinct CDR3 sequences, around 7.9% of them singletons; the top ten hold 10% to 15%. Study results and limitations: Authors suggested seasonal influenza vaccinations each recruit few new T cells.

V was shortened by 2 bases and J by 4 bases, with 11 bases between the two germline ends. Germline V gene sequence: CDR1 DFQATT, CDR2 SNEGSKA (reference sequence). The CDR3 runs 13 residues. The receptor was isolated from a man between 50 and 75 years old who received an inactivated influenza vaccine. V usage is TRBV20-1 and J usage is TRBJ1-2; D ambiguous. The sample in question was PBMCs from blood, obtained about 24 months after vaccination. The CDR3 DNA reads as TGCAGTGCTAGAAAGGAAGAAGGCTATGGCTACACCTTC. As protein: CSARKEEGYGYTF.